This TCR beta chain was retrieved from a study of T cell repertoires in cytomegalovirus infection. Regarding the study as a whole: Within the response measured ex vivo, HLA-C-restricted CMV-specific TCR beta clonotypes were dominant.

TCRdb analysed the reads with MiXCR anew, one entry per CDR3 protein. The repertoire holds about 740,000 distinct CDR3 sequences, approximately 34% seen once, with 2.5% to 3.5% in the top ten. Germline CDR1 is MNHNS and CDR2 is SASEGT. Trimming removed 2 bases at V and 2 bases at J, with 3 bases between. The CDR3 is 13 residues long. Concerning this clonotype itself: Its antigen remains unidentified.

This rearrangement joins TRBV6-1 to TRBJ1-4; D remains unclear. The TCR sequence derives from a human donor in good health (CMV status not recorded). Some clones in this sample may be carry-over from other donors' samples. Sequenced input: PBMCs. Here the CDR3 reads CASSEWTNEKLFF. Here the CDR3 DNA reads TGTGCCAGCAGTGAATGGACTAATGAAAAACTGTTTTTT.